These 13 T cell receptor beta chains share one sample of origin, sequenced in a study of human T cells and chemical hapten exposure. Described time point: patch test 1, 2 weeks after DPC sensitization. The sample's treatment: therapeutic diphenylcyclopropenone sensitization with weekly scalp DPC. One entry per CDR3 protein, called by TCRdb with MiXCR from the RACE reads. The sample yields some 400,000 distinct CDR3 sequences, roughly 5% seen once. Sequencing was performed on whole blood, taken in connection with sensitization to the hapten diphenylcyclopropenone (DPC). The receptor set was obtained from a woman between 50 and 59 years old with alopecia areata. Some clones in this sample may be carry-over from other donors' samples.

This clonotype was observed at least ten times. The chain uses TRBV13 and TRBJ1-6; D may be TRBD1 (5 bases). This CDR3 contains 16 residues. Germline V gene lookup returns CDR1 PRHDT and CDR2 FYEKMQ (reference sequence). Trimming removed 5 bases from V and 7 bases from J, with 18 bases in between. CDR3 coding DNA: TGTGCCAGCAGCGCGAGGGGCTTGGGGTCGAATTCACCCCTCCACTTT. It yields the protein CASSARGLGSNSPLHF.

This clonotype was found many times. The chain joins TRBV29-1 to TRBJ2-1; D may correspond to TRBD1 or TRBD2 (6 bases each). This CDR3 contains 14 residues. V lost 4 bases, J lost 7 bases, and 17 bases lay in between. Germline lookup yields CDR1 SQVTM and CDR2 ANQGSEA. The CDR3 here is CSVVRWGAGNEQFF. CDR3 in DNA: TGCAGCGTTGTTCGATGGGGGGCGGGAAATGAGCAGTTCTTC.

To note about this clonotype: With a much larger clone just one base away, this may be a read error. This sequence joins TRBV19 and TRBJ2-1; maybe TRBD2 (6 bases). Germline loops: CDR1 LNHDA, CDR2 SQIVND (reference sequence). Trimming pared 10 bases from V and 4 bases from J, leaving 14 bases between. There are 13 residues in the CDR3. DNA of the CDR3: TGTGCCACTTTAGCGGTGGGGTACAATGAGCAGTTCTTC. As protein: CATLAVGYNEQFF.

This clonotype was recorded many times. V usage is TRBV9 and J usage is TRBJ2-7; 7 bases align to TRBD2. In germline, CDR1 is SGDLS, CDR2 YYNGEE. V lost 0 bases and J lost 2; bases outside the gene matches: 5. The CDR3 is 15 residues long. The CDR3 sequence: CASSVASGGPYEQYF. CDR3 DNA sequence: TGTGCCAGCAGCGTAGCTAGCGGCGGGCCCTACGAGCAGTACTTC.

This clonotype was recorded many times. This sequence joins TRBV10-3 and TRBJ2-1, with no clear D. The CDR3 loop spans 15 amino acids. Trimming took off 6 bases at V and 9 bases at J, with 21 bases between the two ends. In germline, CDR1 is ENHRY, CDR2 SYGVKD. CDR3 sequence reads: CAIRTDGDSRGEQFF. In nucleotides, the CDR3 is TGTGCCATCAGAACGGATGGTGATAGTAGAGGTGAGCAGTTCTTC.

This clonotype was detected many times. The chain combines TRBV15 with TRBJ1-1; no reliable D call. CDR1 and CDR2 from the germline V gene are LNHNV and YYDKDF (reference sequence). The CDR3 spans 12 residues. V lost 3 bases and J 7 bases, leaving 9 bases between the germline ends. CDR3 loop: CATSRSYGEAFF. For the CDR3, the DNA is TGTGCCACCAGCAGGTCGTATGGTGAAGCTTTCTTT.

This clonotype was counted ten times or more. The chain uses TRBV12-3 or TRBV12-4 and TRBJ1-1; weak D call: TRBD1 (6 bases). This CDR3 is built from 15 residues. Trimming took 6 bases from V and 0 from J, leaving 14 bases between them. The CDR3 loop reads CASRPEQGMNTEAFF. The CDR3 DNA reads TGTGCCAGCAGACCGGAACAGGGTATGAACACTGAAGCTTTCTTT.

The rearrangement uses TRBV4-1 and TRBJ1-1; 9 bases are a match to TRBD1. V lost 3 bases to trimming and J lost 0 bases; unmatched junction nucleotides: 2. The length of the CDR3 is 15 residues. The germline V gene has CDR1 MGHRA and CDR2 YSYEKL. The CDR3 DNA reads as TGCGCCAGCAGCCAGGGACAGGGCCTGAACACTGAAGCTTTCTTT. This sequence encodes CASSQGQGLNTEAFF.

This clonotype came up a few times. This chain links TRBV5-1 with TRBJ2-1; 7 bases map to TRBD2. Per the germline V gene, CDR1 is SGHRS and CDR2 is YFSETQ. After removal of 5 bases from V and 3 bases from J, the junction contained 11 bases not matched to a gene. The CDR3 has 16 residues. This CDR3 reads CASSDAASGVYNEQFF. Written as DNA, the CDR3 is TGCGCCAGCAGTGATGCGGCTAGCGGAGTCTACAATGAGCAGTTCTTC.

This clonotype was observed at least ten times. CDR3 amino acids: CASSLPGDWSSYNEQFF. The DNA for the CDR3 is TGTGCCAGCAGTTTACCCGGGGACTGGAGCTCCTACAATGAGCAGTTCTTC. The chain recombines TRBV12-3 or TRBV12-4 with TRBJ2-1, with D tentatively TRBD2 (6 bases). The V end was cut by 2 bases, the J end by 0 bases, with 14 bases between. This CDR3 is 17 amino acids long.

The V gene is TRBV30, the J gene TRBJ2-5; no reliable D call. The length of the CDR3 is 12 residues. Germline V gene sequence: CDR1 GTSNPN, CDR2 SVGIG (reference sequence). Trimming removed 3 bases from V and 4 bases from J, with 9 bases in between. The CDR3: CAWSLRGETQYF. The CDR3 bases are TGTGCCTGGAGCCTCCGAGGAGAGACCCAGTACTTC.

This clonotype has just a few counts. The V gene is TRBV2, the J gene TRBJ2-5, with 8 bases lining up with TRBD2. Germline assignment: CDR1 SNHLY and CDR2 FYNNEI. The CDR3 loop spans 14 amino acids. V lost 7 bases to trimming and J lost 9 bases; unmatched junction nucleotides: 13. The DNA of the CDR3 is TGTGCCAGCATGAAAACTAGCGGCCATGGGCCCCAGTACTTC. This sequence encodes CASMKTSGHGPQYF.

This clonotype was picked up many times. The chain's CDR3 is CAISEEGRGNTEAFF. As DNA, the CDR3 is TGTGCCATCAGTGAGGAGGGGAGAGGGAACACTGAAGCTTTCTTT. This chain joins TRBV10-3 and TRBJ1-1; tentatively, D is TRBD1 (5 bases). V lost 2 bases, J lost 1 base, and 11 bases lay in between. The CDR3 extends over 15 amino acids. Germline V CDR1 and CDR2: ENHRY, SYGVKD.